The entry below describes one T cell receptor beta chain. What it recognizes is unknown. These data are taken from a study of OX40 agonist ivuxolimab in advanced cancers. Trimming stripped 5 bases from V and 2 bases from J, with 10 bases between. Germline V gene data show CDR1 as MNHEY and CDR2 as SMNVEV (reference sequence). The CDR3 consists of 15 residues. The study's findings and limits: Among the lowest peripheral clonal expansion occurred in 0.1-3.0 mg/kg partial responders. Averaging showed that CD8+ T cells had more expanded clones than CD4+ did.

Libraries were prepared by immunoSEQ multiplex PCR; TCRdb keeps only in-frame clonotypes and omits some of them. The table includes some 74,000 clones, about nine tenths detected once. The starting material was CD4+ or CD8+ T cells sorted from blood, obtained in a trial of the OX40 agonist ivuxolimab. The V and J genes are TRBV27 and TRBJ2-6, with TRBD2 as a possible D gene (5 bases). This clonotype was obtained from an adult with an advanced solid tumor such as melanoma, head and neck, liver or kidney cancer. The CDR3, as DNA: TGTGCCAGCAGTGCGAGGGCGGCTGGGGCCAACGTCCTGACTTTC. Encoded protein: CASSARAAGANVLTF.